This T cell receptor beta chain derives from a study of CXCR3-negative and CXCR3-positive naive CD8 T cells. Study observations and caveats: Both naive subsets, CXCR3-negative and CXCR3-positive, displayed similar TRBV-TRBJ usage, unlike memory cells. CXCR3-positive naive cells carried more hydrophobic TRB CDR3s than CXCR3-negative naive cells did.

With regard to this clonotype: Antigen unknown.

The TRB libraries of cDNA were built by UMI-labeled 5' RACE. One entry per CDR3 protein, without DNA, is what TCRdb gives after re-calling the 5' RACE reads. The sample's table shows about 7,700 distinct CDR3 sequences. Germline V gene lookup returns CDR1 SQVTM and CDR2 ANQGSEA. The CDR3 spans 12 residues. Under 350,000 cells per CD8+ T cell subset were flow-sorted in triplicate. Definition of naive CD8+ T cells rested on a CD45RO-CCR7+CD27+CD95- profile. The V call is TRBV29-1, the J call TRBJ1-1. The TCR originated in a human donor in good health. Some clones in this sample may be carry-over from other donors' samples. The source material was naive CXCR3+ CD8+ T cells from blood. As to subset: CD45RO-CCR7+CD27+CD95- naive CD8+ T cells expressing CXCR3 (TNR3+). The CDR3 sequence is CSATGLNTEAFF.